This T cell receptor beta chain appears in the sequencing data of a study of human T cells and chemical hapten exposure. TCRdb processed the RACE reads anew with MiXCR; each CDR3 protein has one entry. The sample records 350,000 to 400,000 distinct CDR3 sequences, about 6% being singletons. Germline values: CDR1 SGDLS, CDR2 YYNGEE. CDR3 length: 12 residues. Deletions cut 4 bases from V and 8 bases from J, with 9 bases between. The time point is: patch test 2, 6 weeks after DPC sensitization. As for treatment: therapeutic diphenylcyclopropenone sensitization with weekly scalp DPC. This chain connects TRBV9 to TRBJ2-2; D uncertain. Sample: whole blood, taken in connection with sensitization to the hapten diphenylcyclopropenone (DPC). The source is a woman between 18 and 30 years old with alopecia areata. Some clones in this sample may be carry-over from other donors' samples. The CDR3 DNA reads TGTGCCAGCAGCCAAGTGCTGGGGGAGCTGTTTTTT. Translating it yields CASSQVLGELFF.